A single sample gave rise to the 25 T cell receptor beta chains below, sequenced in a study of patients and donors after allogeneic stem cell transplantation. TCRdb reanalysed the RT-PCR reads using MiXCR and keeps one entry per CDR3 protein. The table includes more than 850,000 distinct CDR3 sequences, roughly 18% detected once. The material sequenced was blood, either unsorted or a sorted T cell fraction (not recorded which). Receptor source: a human donor who was either an allogeneic HSCT recipient or a stem cell or donor lymphocyte infusion donor (not recorded which). It is not recorded whose cells these are; they may come from a transplant donor.

The chain combines TRBV12-3 or TRBV12-4 with TRBJ1-5, with 7 bases fitting TRBD1. V was pared by 7 bases and J by 8 bases, with 14 bases of the junction left unmatched. The CDR3 totals 15 residues. The DNA of the CDR3 is TGTGCCAGCACTCGGACAGGCGCAGAGAGGAAGCCCCAGCATTTT. Translating gives CASTRTGAERKPQHF.

This rearrangement joins TRBV20-1 to TRBJ2-2; 8 positions agree with TRBD2. The CDR3 is made up of 15 amino acids. Per germline, CDR1 DFQATT and CDR2 SNEGSKA (reference sequence). V shed 6 bases, J shed 0 bases, and the junction held 6 bases outside the gene matches. The CDR3 loop reads CSAISGVTNTGELFF. The CDR3 region has the DNA TGCAGTGCAATTAGCGGGGTCACGAACACCGGGGAGCTGTTTTTT.

This clonotype has just a few counts. J is TRBJ1-2 and V is TRBV5-1; D gene uncertain. V dropped 4 bases and J dropped 7 bases, with 11 bases sitting between them. The CDR3 has 12 residues. Germline V gene sequence: CDR1 SGHRS, CDR2 YFSETQ. CDR3 DNA: TGCGCCAGCAGCCCCGGATGGGGTGGCTACACCTTC. It encodes CASSPGWGGYTF.

A few counts support this clonotype. This rearrangement joins TRBV7-8 to TRBJ2-3, with 7 bases that match TRBD2. The germline CDR1 and CDR2 sequences are SGHVS and FQNEAQ. The CDR3 extends over 15 amino acids. Trimming took 2 bases from V and 4 from J; bases not matched to a gene: 6. The CDR3 DNA follows: TGTGCCAGCAGCTTAAGGACTAGACGGGCAGATACGCAGTATTTT. It specifies CASSLRTRRADTQYF.

This clonotype has only a few counts. This rearrangement joins TRBV3-1 to TRBJ2-7, with a weak D call TRBD1 (5 bases). CDR1 is LGHDT and CDR2 is YNNKEL in the germline V gene (reference sequence). The CDR3 spans 15 residues. Deletions cut 6 bases from V and 0 bases from J, with 15 bases between. The chain's CDR3 is CASRRRREHSYEQYF. Here the CDR3 DNA reads TGTGCCAGCAGACGACGCAGGGAACACTCCTACGAGCAGTACTTC.

V usage is TRBV7-6 and J usage is TRBJ1-6; D unclear. Trimming took off 5 bases at V and 10 bases at J, with 15 bases between the two ends. CDR1 is SGHVS, CDR2 FNYEAQ, per germline. This CDR3 is built from 14 residues. The CDR3 loop reads CASSLAGEGSPLHF. The CDR3 DNA reads as TGTGCCAGCAGCCTGGCGGGAGAGGGATCACCCCTCCACTTT. Full variable domain (rest looked up from reference TRBV7-6 and TRBJ1-6): GAGVSQSPRYKVTKRGQDVALRCDPISGHVSLYWYRQALGQGPEFLTYFNYEAQQDKSGLPNDRFSAERPEGSISTLTIQRTEQRDSAMYRCASSLAGEGSPLHFGNGTRLTVT.

The CDR3 nucleotides read TGCAGCGTTGAAGATATCCGGGACAGGGGGGATCTGAACACTGAAGCTTTCTTT. Translation gives CSVEDIRDRGDLNTEAFF. The V call is TRBV29-1, the J call TRBJ1-1, with 11 bases identical to TRBD1. V lost 0 bases and J lost 0; bases outside the gene matches: 9. CDR1 is SQVTM and CDR2 is ANQGSEA in the germline V gene. The CDR3 has 18 amino acids.

In its sample, this clonotype was seen a few times. The chain recombines TRBV24-1 with TRBJ1-5; D unclear. Trimming shortened V by 3 bases and J by 2 bases, and 10 bases separated the two germline ends. The CDR3 spans 15 residues. CDR1 is KGHDR and CDR2 is SFDVKD in the germline V gene. The CDR3 region has the DNA TGTGCCACCAGTGATGCGGGTGAGGGCAATCAGCCCCAGCATTTT. Protein sequence: CATSDAGEGNQPQHF.

Ten or more counts support this clonotype. The chain uses TRBV18 and TRBJ2-7; the D gene could be TRBD1 or TRBD2 (5 bases each). There are 13 residues in the CDR3. Germline assignment: CDR1 KGHSH and CDR2 LQKENI. V gave up 4 bases and J gave up 2 bases, with 9 bases separating them. CDR3 nucleotides: TGTGCCAGCTCACGGGACGGAACCTACGAGCAGTACTTC. Translated: CASSRDGTYEQYF.

This clonotype has just a few counts. The genes are TRBV4-2 and TRBJ2-5; 10 nucleotides agree with TRBD2. Germline V lookup: CDR1 LGHNA, CDR2 YNFKEQ. CDR3 size: 16 residues. V was pared by 3 bases and J by 5 bases, with 9 bases of the junction left unmatched. This CDR3 reads CASSQEAGGPMETQYF. In DNA, the CDR3 is TGTGCCAGCAGCCAGGAAGCGGGAGGGCCGATGGAGACCCAGTACTTC.

This clonotype was detected a few times. The rearrangement uses TRBV20-1 and TRBJ2-1; D is tentatively TRBD1 or TRBD2 (6 bases each). CDR3 length equals 13 residues. The V end was cut by 4 bases, the J end by 8 bases, with 15 bases between. CDR1 and CDR2 (germline): DFQATT, SNEGSKA (reference sequence). CDR3 nucleotide sequence: TGCAGTGCTACTTGGGGGGCCAGGCATGAGCAGTTCTTC. Translated: CSATWGARHEQFF.

V gene TRBV30 combines with J gene TRBJ1-1, with D unclear. The germline V gene has CDR1 GTSNPN and CDR2 SVGIG (reference sequence). This CDR3 has 15 residues. V dropped 4 bases and J dropped 0 bases, with 15 bases sitting between them. The CDR3 DNA reads TGTGCCTGGACCGGCCAGCTAGGGATGAACACTGAAGCTTTCTTT. This translates into CAWTGQLGMNTEAFF.

The J gene is TRBJ2-1, the V gene TRBV6-2 or TRBV6-3, with D unresolved. The CDR3 is made up of 13 amino acids. V lost 1 base, J lost 8 bases, and 9 bases lay in between. CDR1 and CDR2 from the germline V gene are MNHEY and SVGEGT. CDR3 bases: TGTGCCAGCAGTTACTTCCCCCGCGATGAGCAGTTCTTC. It translates to CASSYFPRDEQFF.

The chain employs TRBV20-1 and TRBJ2-1, with 11 bases identical to TRBD2. Germline V CDR1 and CDR2: DFQATT, SNEGSKA (reference sequence). Trimming at V came to 4 bases and at J to 6 bases, leaving 5 bases not matched to a gene. The CDR3 is 14 residues long. CDR3 region: CSANSGGVGNEQFF. CDR3 sequence (DNA): TGCAGTGCTAATAGCGGGGGGGTTGGCAATGAGCAGTTCTTC.

The genes are TRBV11-3 and TRBJ2-7; tentative D call: TRBD1 (5 bases). From germline, CDR1 is SGHNT and CDR2 YENEEA. V lost 5 bases and J lost 3, with 17 bases in between. The CDR3 is 15 residues long. CDR3 loop: CASSRTGTGHYEQYF. The CDR3 DNA follows: TGTGCCAGCAGCAGAACAGGTACCGGACACTACGAGCAGTACTTC.

This clonotype was counted only a few times. DNA of the CDR3: TGCAGCGCCCCGACAGGGACCTACCCCTTGGAAGAAAAACTGTTTTTT. Translated, it gives CSAPTGTYPLEEKLFF. The chain couples TRBV20-1 to TRBJ1-4; 7 nucleotides match TRBD1. Per the germline V gene, CDR1 is DFQATT and CDR2 is SNEGSKA (reference sequence). The CDR3 is made up of 16 amino acids.

This clonotype was found once. The V and J genes are TRBV28 and TRBJ2-1; D gene uncertain. Germline V gene lookup returns CDR1 MDHEN and CDR2 SYDVKM. Trimming shortened V by 6 bases and J by 7 bases, and 19 bases separated the two germline ends. The length of the CDR3 is 15 residues. CDR3 amino acids: CASSPASRGRNEQFF. The CDR3 nucleotides are TGTGCCAGCAGCCCCGCCTCGCGCGGCCGGAATGAGCAGTTCTTC.

CDR3 coding DNA: TGTGCCAGCAGCCCTGGGACAGGGGTTTCGGTCGGGGAGCTGTTTTTT. Protein product: CASSPGTGVSVGELFF. The J gene is TRBJ2-2, the V gene TRBV7-3, with 10 bases identical to TRBD1. From germline, CDR1 is SGHTA and CDR2 FQGTGA. After removal of 5 bases from V and 7 bases from J, the junction contained 10 bases not matched to a gene. The CDR3 has 16 amino acids.

This sequence joins TRBV4-1 and TRBJ1-2; D is unresolved. Trimming shortened V by 3 bases and J by 2 bases, and 10 bases separated the two germline ends. The length of the CDR3 is 14 residues. Germline lookup yields CDR1 MGHRA and CDR2 YSYEKL. For the CDR3, the DNA is TGCGCCAGCAGCCATTGGGGTAGGAACTATGGCTACACCTTC. Its translation: CASSHWGRNYGYTF.

This clonotype has a handful of counts. This chain links TRBV27 with TRBJ1-6; D is unresolved. The V end lost 5 bases, the J end lost 10 bases, and 15 bases lay between the germline ends. Germline CDR1 and CDR2: MNHEY and SMNVEV (reference sequence). The CDR3 loop spans 14 amino acids. CDR3 amino acids: CASSPLLVGSPLHF. The CDR3 DNA is TGTGCCAGCAGTCCCCTCTTAGTGGGATCACCCCTCCACTTT.

This clonotype was picked up a small number of times. This rearrangement joins TRBV20-1 to TRBJ1-1, with D hard to call. Germline values: CDR1 DFQATT, CDR2 SNEGSKA (reference sequence). Trimming left V 0 bases short and J 10 bases short, with 15 bases between. CDR3 length: 13 amino acids. CDR3 protein: CSARDFARVGAFF. Written as DNA, the CDR3 is TGCAGTGCTAGAGATTTCGCTAGGGTTGGAGCTTTCTTT.

This clonotype was seen only a few times. V usage is TRBV20-1 and J usage is TRBJ2-1; TRBD2 matches at 7 bases. The V gene end was trimmed by 0 bases and the J gene end by 6 bases; junction bases not matched to a gene: 8. The CDR3 runs 15 residues. Germline CDR1 reads DFQATT; CDR2 reads SNEGSKA (reference sequence). In nucleotides, the CDR3 is TGCAGTGCTAGAGATCCTGGCGGGAGCTCCAATGAGCAGTTCTTC. Residues: CSARDPGGSSNEQFF.

This clonotype was observed a few times. This rearrangement joins TRBV4-3 to TRBJ1-1; possibly TRBD1 for D (5 bases). Per the germline V gene, CDR1 is LGHNA and CDR2 is YSLEER. Trimming took off 1 base at V and 4 bases at J, with 10 bases between the two ends. The CDR3 length is 14 residues. In DNA, the CDR3 is TGCGCCAGCAGCCAAGCCGGGGACGGCACTGAAGCTTTCTTT. Translating gives CASSQAGDGTEAFF.

A few counts support this clonotype. This chain connects TRBV7-9 to TRBJ1-1, with D possibly TRBD1 on 6 matching bases. Germline V gene lookup returns CDR1 SEHNR and CDR2 FQNEAQ (reference sequence). This CDR3 is built from 12 residues. V shed 7 bases and J shed 7 bases, with 13 bases lying between them. The CDR3 DNA sequence: TGTGCCAGCATGGGGGGCAGGATTGAAGCTTTCTTT. It encodes CASMGGRIEAFF.

The chain carries TRBV4-1 and TRBJ1-1; D is unresolved. V lost 4 bases to trimming and J lost 4 bases, with 19 bases between them. Germline V CDR1 and CDR2: MGHRA, YSYEKL. This CDR3 spans 16 amino acids. CDR3 protein: CASSLHQAAQVTEAFF. CDR3 coding DNA: TGCGCCAGCAGCCTCCATCAGGCGGCCCAGGTCACTGAAGCTTTCTTT.